The 19 T cell receptor beta chains given below trace back to one sample, sequenced in a study of cytomegalovirus exposure and HLA in healthy donors. PCR was performed using 60 Vbeta and 13 Jbeta primers. TCRdb keeps only in-frame clones here, not all; method: immunoSEQ multiplex PCR. Recorded for this sample: fewer than 45,000 clones. Sequencing used PBMCs. The source is a woman under 40 in good health and CMV-seronegative.

The chain employs TRBV28 and TRBJ2-7, with 8 bases identical to TRBD2. V lost 3 bases and J lost 3; bases outside the gene matches: 7. The CDR3 has 15 amino acids. The germline CDR1 and CDR2 sequences are MDHEN and SYDVKM. The CDR3 reads CASSFFAGRVYEQYF. In DNA form, the CDR3 reads TGTGCCAGCAGTTTTTTTGCCGGGAGGGTCTACGAGCAGTACTTC.

J is TRBJ1-4 and V is TRBV5-8; D possibly corresponds to TRBD1 (5 bases). V lost 4 bases and J lost 1, with 11 bases in between. This CDR3 is 15 amino acids long. Per germline, CDR1 SGHTS and CDR2 YDEGEE. The CDR3 nucleotides read TGTGCCAGCAGCCCTGGGGCGATAACTAATGAAAAACTGTTTTTT. Translating it yields CASSPGAITNEKLFF.

V gene TRBV5-1 combines with J gene TRBJ1-2, with 9 bases identical to TRBD1. With V trimmed by 7 bases and J by 8 bases, 24 bases remained unmatched. The CDR3 is 18 amino acids. The germline CDR1 and CDR2 sequences are SGHRS and YFSETQ. The chain's CDR3 is CASRGRKGQGLSLGGYTF. DNA of the CDR3: TGCGCCAGCCGCGGTAGGAAGGGACAGGGCCTCTCGCTGGGAGGCTACACCTTC.

This chain uses TRBV30 with TRBJ1-2, with TRBD1 matching over 7 bases. The CDR3 extends over 13 amino acids. Germline V gene sequence: CDR1 GTSNPN, CDR2 SVGIG (reference sequence). Unmatched junction bases numbered 5, after V lost 3 bases and J lost 4 bases. The CDR3 DNA is TGTGCCTGGAGCCTGGGACAGCCCTATGGCTACACCTTC. It yields the protein CAWSLGQPYGYTF.

J is TRBJ2-2 and V is TRBV6-5; maybe TRBD2 (5 bases). Trimming took off 6 bases at V and 3 bases at J, with 8 bases between the two ends. The CDR3 runs 13 residues. Germline CDR1 MNHEY, CDR2 SVGAGI. Here the CDR3 DNA reads TGTGCCAGCAGGGCGGAGGACACCGGGGAGCTGTTTTTT. Amino acid sequence: CASRAEDTGELFF.

V and J are TRBV28 and TRBJ2-7, with TRBD1 matching over 7 bases. The length of the CDR3 is 15 residues. V shed 3 bases, J shed 7 bases, and the junction held 12 bases outside the gene matches. Germline CDR1 and CDR2: MDHEN and SYDVKM. This chain's CDR3 is CASSLETGTPGEQYF. For the CDR3, the DNA is TGTGCCAGCAGTTTGGAGACAGGGACGCCGGGAGAGCAGTACTTC.

The chain links TRBV15 to TRBJ1-4; no clear D gene. Germline V gives CDR1 LNHNV, CDR2 YYDKDF (reference sequence). Trimming left V 5 bases short and J 4 bases short, with 14 bases between. The CDR3 covers 15 residues. The CDR3 bases are TGTGCCACCAGCCACCCCCCTGGCGGTAATGAAAAACTGTTTTTT. Encoded protein: CATSHPPGGNEKLFF.

The V gene is TRBV18, the J gene TRBJ1-2; D unresolved. Germline CDR1 reads KGHSH; CDR2 reads LQKENI. Trimming cost V 3 bases and J 0 bases, with 8 bases left between them. The CDR3 consists of 14 residues. The CDR3 is CASSPSMANYGYTF. CDR3 sequence (DNA): TGTGCCAGCTCACCCAGTATGGCTAACTATGGCTACACCTTC.

This chain links TRBV19 with TRBJ2-2; 9 bases fit TRBD2. Trimming removed 7 bases from V and 1 base from J; junction bases left unmatched: 4. Germline assignment: CDR1 LNHDA and CDR2 SQIVND (reference sequence). The CDR3 length is 15 residues. DNA of the CDR3: TGTGCCAGTACCGTTAGCGGGGGGAACACCGGGGAGCTGTTTTTT. Residues: CASTVSGGNTGELFF.

Note on this clone: One junction end disagrees with the germline gene, perhaps due to a read error. This chain joins TRBV19 and TRBJ1-1, with 9 bases fitting TRBD1. CDR1 LNHDA and CDR2 SQIVND come from the germline V gene (reference sequence). The CDR3 is 15 residues long. CDR3 sequence: CASSLRGTGNTEDFF. In DNA form, the CDR3 reads TGTGCCAGTAGTTTACGCGGGACAGGGAACACTGAAGATTTCTTT.

V is TRBV5-1 and J is TRBJ1-2; possible D gene TRBD1, 6 bases. The V and J ends lost 0 bases and 4 bases respectively, with 10 bases between them. The length of the CDR3 is 14 residues. Per germline, CDR1 SGHRS and CDR2 YFSETQ. CDR3 loop: CASSLGQAGYGYTF. CDR3 in DNA: TGCGCCAGCAGCTTGGGACAGGCTGGCTATGGCTACACCTTC.

The rearrangement uses TRBV5-1 and TRBJ1-2; 9 bases agree with TRBD1. The J segment lost 8 bases and the V segment lost 4 bases, leaving 6 bases of the junction unmatched. CDR3 length: 13 residues. The germline CDR1 and CDR2 sequences are SGHRS and YFSETQ. CDR3 nucleotide sequence: TGCGCCAGCAGCCCACAGGGGGCTGGAGGCTACACCTTC. Residues: CASSPQGAGGYTF. Together with reference TRBV5-1 and TRBJ1-2, the CDR3 gives the full variable domain: KAGVTQTPRYLIKTRGQQVTLSCSPISGHRSVSWYQQTPGQGLQFLFEYFSETQRNKGNFPGRFSGRQFSNSRSEMNVSTLELGDSALYLCASSPQGAGGYTFGSGTRLTVV.

The chain links TRBV18 to TRBJ2-7, with 10 bases that match TRBD2. The CDR3 covers 15 residues. Trimming removed 5 bases from V and 5 bases from J; junction bases left unmatched: 9. Looked up from germline, CDR1 is KGHSH and CDR2 is LQKENI. The CDR3 is CASSEIAGGRNEQYF. The DNA of the CDR3 is TGTGCCAGCTCAGAAATAGCGGGAGGTCGTAACGAGCAGTACTTC. The complete variable domain, with remaining parts taken from reference TRBV18 and TRBJ2-7, reads NAGVMQNPRHLVRRRGQEARLRCSPMKGHSHVYWYRQLPEEGLKFMVYLQKENIIDESGMPKERFSAEFPKEGPSILRIQQVVRGDSAAYFCASSEIAGGRNEQYFGPGTRLTVT.

DNA of the CDR3: TGTGCCAGCAGTCTACCGACAGGCGGGGGGGGCTACACCTTC. Its protein is CASSLPTGGGGYTF. The chain employs TRBV28 and TRBJ1-2, with D perhaps TRBD1 (6 bases). This CDR3 has 14 amino acids. Germline CDR1 reads MDHEN; CDR2 reads SYDVKM. The V end lost 5 bases, the J end lost 8 bases, and 18 bases lay between the germline ends.

V usage is TRBV28 and J usage is TRBJ2-4; 10 bases line up with TRBD1. The CDR3 contains 16 residues. Germline values: CDR1 MDHEN, CDR2 SYDVKM. Trimming cost V 3 bases and J 1 base; bases outside gene matches: 3. The CDR3: CASSLTGGGAKNIQYF. The CDR3 DNA reads as TGTGCCAGCAGTTTGACAGGGGGCGGGGCCAAAAACATTCAGTACTTC.

The chain joins TRBV19 to TRBJ2-3; the D is unclear. Germline values: CDR1 LNHDA, CDR2 SQIVND (reference sequence). The CDR3 loop spans 14 amino acids. V lost 6 bases to trimming and J lost 2 bases, with 12 bases between them. CDR3 sequence reads: CASSTISYTDTQYF. For the CDR3, the DNA is TGTGCCAGTAGCACTATCTCCTACACAGATACGCAGTATTTT.

The chain joins TRBV7-6 to TRBJ1-1; possibly TRBD1 for D (5 bases). V lost 6 bases and J 2 bases, leaving 13 bases between the germline ends. The CDR3 is 14 residues long. The V gene's germline CDR1 is SGHVS and CDR2 FNYEAQ. CDR3 protein: CASSPSGLNTEAFF. Written as DNA, the CDR3 is TGTGCCAGCAGTCCGTCGGGACTCAACACTGAAGCTTTCTTT.

The chain recombines TRBV10-2 with TRBJ1-1; unclear D gene. CDR1 and CDR2 from the germline V gene are WSHSY and SAAADI. This CDR3 spans 14 amino acids. Trimming pared 6 bases from V and 1 base from J, leaving 12 bases between. The CDR3 is CASRPPGTNTEAFF. The CDR3 nucleotides read TGCGCCAGCAGACCCCCGGGTACGAACACTGAAGCTTTCTTT.

The genes are TRBV14 and TRBJ1-4; D may be TRBD1 (5 bases). This CDR3 spans 15 amino acids. Per the germline V gene, CDR1 is SGHDN and CDR2 is FVKESK. V lost 2 bases, J lost 6 bases, and 13 bases lay in between. The CDR3 sequence: CASSQLSRVDEKLFF. The CDR3, as DNA: TGTGCCAGCAGCCAATTGAGCAGGGTCGATGAAAAACTGTTTTTT.